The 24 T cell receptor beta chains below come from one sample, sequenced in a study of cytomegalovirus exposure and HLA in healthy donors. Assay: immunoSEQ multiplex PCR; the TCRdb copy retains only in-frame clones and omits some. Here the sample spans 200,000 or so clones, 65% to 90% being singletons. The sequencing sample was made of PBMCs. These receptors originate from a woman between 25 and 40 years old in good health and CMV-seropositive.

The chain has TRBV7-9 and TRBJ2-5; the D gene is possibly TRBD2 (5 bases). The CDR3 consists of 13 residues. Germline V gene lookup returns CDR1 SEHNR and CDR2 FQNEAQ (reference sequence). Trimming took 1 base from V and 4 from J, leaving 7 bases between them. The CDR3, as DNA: TGTGCCAGCAGCTTAGGGGCGGGAGAGACCCAGTACTTC. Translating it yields CASSLGAGETQYF.

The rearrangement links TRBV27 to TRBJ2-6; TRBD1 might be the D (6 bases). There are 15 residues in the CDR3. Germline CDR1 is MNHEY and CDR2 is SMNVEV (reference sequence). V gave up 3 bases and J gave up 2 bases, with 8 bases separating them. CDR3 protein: CASSFTGTGANVLTF. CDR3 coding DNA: TGTGCCAGCAGTTTCACAGGGACTGGGGCCAACGTCCTGACTTTC.

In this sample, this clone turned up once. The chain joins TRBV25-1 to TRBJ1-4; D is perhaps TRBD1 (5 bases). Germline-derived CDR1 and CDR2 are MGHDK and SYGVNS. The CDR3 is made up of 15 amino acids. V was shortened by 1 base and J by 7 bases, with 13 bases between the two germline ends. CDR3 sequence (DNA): TGTGCCAGCAGTGAATGGGCAGGGTTGATTGAAAAACTGTTTTTT. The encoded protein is CASSEWAGLIEKLFF.

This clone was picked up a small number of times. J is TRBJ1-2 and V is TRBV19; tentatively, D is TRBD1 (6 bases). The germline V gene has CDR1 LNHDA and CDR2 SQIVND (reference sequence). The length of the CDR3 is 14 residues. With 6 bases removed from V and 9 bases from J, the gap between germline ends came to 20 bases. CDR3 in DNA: TGTGCCAGTAGCCCAACCAGGGGCGGTGGGAGCTACACCTTC. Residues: CASSPTRGGGSYTF. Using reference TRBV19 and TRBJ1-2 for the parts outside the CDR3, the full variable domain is DGGITQSPKYLFRKEGQNVTLSCEQNLNHDAMYWYRQDPGQGLRLIYYSQIVNDFQKGDIAEGYSVSREKKESFPLTVTSAQKNPTAFYLCASSPTRGGGSYTFGSGTRLTVV.

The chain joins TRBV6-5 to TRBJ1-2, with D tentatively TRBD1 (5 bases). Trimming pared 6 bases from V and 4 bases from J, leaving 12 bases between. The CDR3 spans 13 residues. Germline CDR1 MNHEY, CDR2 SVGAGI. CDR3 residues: CASSATGFYGYTF. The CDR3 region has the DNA TGTGCCAGCAGCGCCACAGGATTCTATGGCTACACCTTC.

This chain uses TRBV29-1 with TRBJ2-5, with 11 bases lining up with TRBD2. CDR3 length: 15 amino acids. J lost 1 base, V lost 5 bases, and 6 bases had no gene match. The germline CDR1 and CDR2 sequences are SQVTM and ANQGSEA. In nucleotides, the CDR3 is TGCAGCGTTTCCCCGGGACTAGCGGTCCAAGAGACCCAGTACTTC. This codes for CSVSPGLAVQETQYF.

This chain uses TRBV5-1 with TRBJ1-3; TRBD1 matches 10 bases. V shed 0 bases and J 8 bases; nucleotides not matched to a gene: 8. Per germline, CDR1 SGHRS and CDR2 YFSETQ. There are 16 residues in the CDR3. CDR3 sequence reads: CASSLAGTGARDTIYF. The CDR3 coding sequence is TGCGCCAGCAGCTTGGCCGGGACAGGGGCGAGAGACACCATATATTTT.

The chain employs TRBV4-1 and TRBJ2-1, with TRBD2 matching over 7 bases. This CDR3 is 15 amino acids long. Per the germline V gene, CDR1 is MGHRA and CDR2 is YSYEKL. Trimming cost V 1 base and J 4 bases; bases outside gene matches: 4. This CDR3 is CASSQVGTTYNEQFF. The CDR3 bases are TGCGCCAGCAGCCAAGTCGGGACTACTTACAATGAGCAGTTCTTC.

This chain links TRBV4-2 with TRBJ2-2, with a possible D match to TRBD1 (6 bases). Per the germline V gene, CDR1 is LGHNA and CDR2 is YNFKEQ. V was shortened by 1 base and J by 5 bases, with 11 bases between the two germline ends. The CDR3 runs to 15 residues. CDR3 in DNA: TGTGCCAGCAGCCAAGCCGGGACATCAACCGGGGAGCTGTTTTTT. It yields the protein CASSQAGTSTGELFF.

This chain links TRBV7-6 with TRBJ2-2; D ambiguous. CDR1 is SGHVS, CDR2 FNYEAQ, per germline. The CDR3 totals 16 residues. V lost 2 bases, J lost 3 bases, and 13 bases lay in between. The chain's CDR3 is CASSLRPPADTGELFF. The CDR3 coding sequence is TGTGCCAGCAGCTTAAGACCCCCCGCGGACACCGGGGAGCTGTTTTTT.

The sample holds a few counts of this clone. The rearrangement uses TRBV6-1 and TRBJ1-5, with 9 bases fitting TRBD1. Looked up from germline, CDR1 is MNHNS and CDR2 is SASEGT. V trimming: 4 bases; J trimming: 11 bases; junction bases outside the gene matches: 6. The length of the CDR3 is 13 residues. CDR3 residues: CASSVQGAAAQHF. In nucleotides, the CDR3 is TGTGCCAGCAGTGTACAGGGGGCAGCGGCCCAGCATTTT.

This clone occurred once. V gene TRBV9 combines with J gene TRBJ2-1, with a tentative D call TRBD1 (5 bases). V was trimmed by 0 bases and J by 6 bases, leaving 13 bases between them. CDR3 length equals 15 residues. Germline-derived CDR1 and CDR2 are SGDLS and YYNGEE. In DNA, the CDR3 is TGTGCCAGCAGCGTAGCTGACAGAGCTCTCAATGAGCAGTTCTTC. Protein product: CASSVADRALNEQFF.

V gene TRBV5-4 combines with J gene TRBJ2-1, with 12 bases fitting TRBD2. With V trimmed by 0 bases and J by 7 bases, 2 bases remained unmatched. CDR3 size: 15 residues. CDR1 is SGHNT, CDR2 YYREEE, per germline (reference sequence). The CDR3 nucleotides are TGTGCCAGCAGCTTGGGACTAGCGGGAGTAAATGAGCAGTTCTTC. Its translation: CASSLGLAGVNEQFF.

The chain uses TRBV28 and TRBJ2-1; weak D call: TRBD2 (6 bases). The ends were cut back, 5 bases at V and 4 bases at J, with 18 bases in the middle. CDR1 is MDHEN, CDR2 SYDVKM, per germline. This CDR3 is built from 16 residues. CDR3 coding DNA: TGTGCCAGCAGTAAGCGCGGGATTGGCGGGTACAATGAGCAGTTCTTC. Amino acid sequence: CASSKRGIGGYNEQFF.

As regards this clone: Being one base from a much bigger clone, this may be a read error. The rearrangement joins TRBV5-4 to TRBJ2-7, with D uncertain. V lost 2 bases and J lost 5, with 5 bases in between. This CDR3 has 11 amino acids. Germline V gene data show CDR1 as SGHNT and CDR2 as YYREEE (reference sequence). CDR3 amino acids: CASSFFNEQYF. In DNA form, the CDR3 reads TGTGCCAGCAGCTTTTTCAACGAGCAGTACTTC.

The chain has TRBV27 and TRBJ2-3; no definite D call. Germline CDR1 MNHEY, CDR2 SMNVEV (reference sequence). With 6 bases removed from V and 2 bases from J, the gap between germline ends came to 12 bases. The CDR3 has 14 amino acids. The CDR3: CASRRVVNTDTQYF. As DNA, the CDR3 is TGTGCCAGCAGGAGAGTCGTAAACACAGATACGCAGTATTTT.

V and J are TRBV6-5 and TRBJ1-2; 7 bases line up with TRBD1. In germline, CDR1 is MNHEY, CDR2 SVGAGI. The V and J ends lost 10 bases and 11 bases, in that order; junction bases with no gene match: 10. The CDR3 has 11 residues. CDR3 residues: CATANNRGYTF. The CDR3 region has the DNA TGTGCCACGGCTAATAACAGGGGATACACCTTC.

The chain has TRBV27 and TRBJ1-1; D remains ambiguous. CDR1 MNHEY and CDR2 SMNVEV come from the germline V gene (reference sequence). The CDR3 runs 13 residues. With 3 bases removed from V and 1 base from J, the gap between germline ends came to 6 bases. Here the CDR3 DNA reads TGTGCCAGCAGTTTCGCGAGGAACACTGAAGCTTTCTTT. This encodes CASSFARNTEAFF.

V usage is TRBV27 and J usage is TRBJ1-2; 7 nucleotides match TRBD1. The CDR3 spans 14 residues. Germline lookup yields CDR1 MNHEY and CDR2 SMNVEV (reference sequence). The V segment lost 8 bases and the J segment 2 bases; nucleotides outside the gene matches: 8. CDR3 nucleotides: TGTGCCAGCCGGGCCCCGGACAGGAACTATGGCTACACCTTC. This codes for CASRAPDRNYGYTF.

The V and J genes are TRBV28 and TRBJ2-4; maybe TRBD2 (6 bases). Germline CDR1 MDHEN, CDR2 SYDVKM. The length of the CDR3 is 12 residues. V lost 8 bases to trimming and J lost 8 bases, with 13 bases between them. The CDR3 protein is CASGPGVDIQYF. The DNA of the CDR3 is TGTGCCAGCGGCCCGGGGGTGGACATTCAGTACTTC. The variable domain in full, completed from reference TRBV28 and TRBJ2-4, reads DVKVTQSSRYLVKRTGEKVFLECVQDMDHENMFWYRQDPGLGLRLIYFSYDVKMKEKGDIPEGYSVSREKKERFSLILESASTNQTSMYLCASGPGVDIQYFGAGTRLSVL.

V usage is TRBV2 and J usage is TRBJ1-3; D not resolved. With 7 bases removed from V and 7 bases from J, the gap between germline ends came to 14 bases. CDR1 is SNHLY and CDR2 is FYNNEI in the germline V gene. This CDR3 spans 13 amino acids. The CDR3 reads CASKLTTGNTIYF. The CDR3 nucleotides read TGTGCCAGCAAGTTGACCACGGGGAACACCATATATTTT. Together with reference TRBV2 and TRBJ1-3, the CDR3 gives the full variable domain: EPEVTQTPSHQVTQMGQEVILRCVPISNHLYFYWYRQILGQKVEFLVSFYNNEISEKSEIFDDQFSVERPDGSNFTLKIRSTKLEDSAMYFCASKLTTGNTIYFGEGSWLTVV.

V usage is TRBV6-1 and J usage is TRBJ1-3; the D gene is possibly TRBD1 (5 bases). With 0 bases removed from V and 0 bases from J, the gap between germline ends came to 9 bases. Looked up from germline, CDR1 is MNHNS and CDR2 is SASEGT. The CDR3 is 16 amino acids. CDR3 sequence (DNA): TGTGCCAGCAGTGAAGCGCACAGGACCTCTGGAAACACCATATATTTT. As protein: CASSEAHRTSGNTIYF.

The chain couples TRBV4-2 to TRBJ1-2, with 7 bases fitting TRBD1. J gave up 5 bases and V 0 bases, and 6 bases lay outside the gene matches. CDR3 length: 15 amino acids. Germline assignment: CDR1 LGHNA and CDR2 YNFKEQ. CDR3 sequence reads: CASSQDVRGDYGYTF. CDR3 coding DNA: TGTGCCAGCAGCCAAGATGTCAGGGGGGATTATGGCTACACCTTC.

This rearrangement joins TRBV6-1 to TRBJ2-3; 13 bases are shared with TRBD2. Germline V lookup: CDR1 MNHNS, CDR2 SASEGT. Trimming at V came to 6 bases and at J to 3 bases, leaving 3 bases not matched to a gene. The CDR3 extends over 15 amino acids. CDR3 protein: CASSVLAGGTDTQYF. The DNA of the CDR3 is TGTGCCAGCAGCGTACTAGCGGGAGGGACAGATACGCAGTATTTT.